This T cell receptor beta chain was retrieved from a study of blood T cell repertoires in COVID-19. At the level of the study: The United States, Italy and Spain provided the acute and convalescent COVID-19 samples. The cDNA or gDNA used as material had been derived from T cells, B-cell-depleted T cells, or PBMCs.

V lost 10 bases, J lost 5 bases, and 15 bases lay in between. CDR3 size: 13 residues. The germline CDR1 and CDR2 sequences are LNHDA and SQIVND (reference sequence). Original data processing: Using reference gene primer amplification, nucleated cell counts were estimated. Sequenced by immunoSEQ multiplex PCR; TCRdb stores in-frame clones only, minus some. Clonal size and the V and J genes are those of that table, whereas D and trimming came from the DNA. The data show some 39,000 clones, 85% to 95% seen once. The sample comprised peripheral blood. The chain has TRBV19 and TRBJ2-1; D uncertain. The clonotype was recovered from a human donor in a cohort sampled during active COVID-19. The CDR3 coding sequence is TGTGCCACCAGCCCGGAGTCGCACAATGAGCAGTTCTTC. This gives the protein CATSPESHNEQFF. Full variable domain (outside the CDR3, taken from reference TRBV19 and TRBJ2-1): DGGITQSPKYLFRKEGQNVTLSCEQNLNHDAMYWYRQDPGQGLRLIYYSQIVNDFQKGDIAEGYSVSREKKESFPLTVTSAQKNPTAFYLCATSPESHNEQFFGPGTRLTVL.